This TCR beta chain originates from a study of T cell repertoires in cytomegalovirus infection. CDR1 and CDR2 from the germline V gene are PRHDT and FYEKMQ (reference sequence). V was clipped by 4 bases and J by 1 base; unmatched bases: 10. This CDR3 spans 17 amino acids. Points on this clonotype: Its antigen is currently unknown.

TCRdb recomputed calls from the reads with MiXCR, one row per CDR3 protein. The sample lists roughly 69,000 distinct CDR3 sequences, 20% occurring once. This clonotype originated in a human donor in good health (CMV status not recorded). Some clones in this sample may be carry-over from other donors' samples. Material: CD8+ T cells from cultured PBMCs, obtained from culture after CMV antigen stimulation. The rearrangement joins TRBV13 to TRBJ2-3, with 8 nucleotides matching TRBD1. The CDR3 DNA is TGTGCCAGCAGCTCCGTCCGACAGGGGCTGGGCACAGATACGCAGTATTTT. Translation: CASSSVRQGLGTDTQYF.